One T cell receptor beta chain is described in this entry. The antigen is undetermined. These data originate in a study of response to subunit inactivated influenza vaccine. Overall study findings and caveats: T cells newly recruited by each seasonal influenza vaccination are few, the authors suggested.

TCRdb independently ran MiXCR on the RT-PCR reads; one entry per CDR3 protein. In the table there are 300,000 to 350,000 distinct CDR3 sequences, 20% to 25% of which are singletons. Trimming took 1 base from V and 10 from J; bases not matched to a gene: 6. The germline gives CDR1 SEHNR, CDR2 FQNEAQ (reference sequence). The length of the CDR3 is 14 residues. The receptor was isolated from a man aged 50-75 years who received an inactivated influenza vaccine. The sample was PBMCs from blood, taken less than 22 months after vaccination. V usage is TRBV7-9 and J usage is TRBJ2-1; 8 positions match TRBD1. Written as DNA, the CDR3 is TGTGCCAGCAGCTTAGATGGACAGGGCACCGAGCAGTTCTTC. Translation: CASSLDGQGTEQFF. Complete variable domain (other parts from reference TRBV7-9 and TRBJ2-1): DTGVSQNPRHKITKRGQNVTFRCDPISEHNRLYWYRQTLGQGPEFLTYFQNEAQLEKSRLLSDRFSAERPKGSFSTLEIQRTEQGDSAMYLCASSLDGQGTEQFFGPGTRLTVL.